This TCR beta chain was sequenced in a study of blood T cell repertoires in COVID-19. In the study overall: Acute-phase and convalescent COVID-19 samples originated in the United States, Italy and Spain. Nucleic acid was either cDNA or gDNA, and it came from T cells, B-cell-depleted T cells, or PBMCs.

How the authors handled the data: From reference gene primer amplification, estimates of nucleated cell counts were derived. Generated by immunoSEQ multiplex PCR, the TCRdb table keeps only in-frame clones and is missing some. V and J calls and clone size are as listed in that table; D and trimming were resolved from the DNA. The repertoire holds about 64,000 clones, with about 88% as singletons. V trimming: 6 bases; J trimming: 12 bases; junction bases outside the gene matches: 5. Per the germline V gene, CDR1 is KGHDR and CDR2 is SFDVKD. CDR3 length: 12 residues. Source material: peripheral blood. This chain joins TRBV24-1 and TRBJ2-1; 9 bases match TRBD2. This TCR was recovered from a man aged 65-85 years with acute or convalescent COVID-19. This CDR3 is CATSLAGSVQFF. As DNA, the CDR3 is TGTGCCACCAGTCTAGCGGGGAGCGTGCAGTTCTTC.